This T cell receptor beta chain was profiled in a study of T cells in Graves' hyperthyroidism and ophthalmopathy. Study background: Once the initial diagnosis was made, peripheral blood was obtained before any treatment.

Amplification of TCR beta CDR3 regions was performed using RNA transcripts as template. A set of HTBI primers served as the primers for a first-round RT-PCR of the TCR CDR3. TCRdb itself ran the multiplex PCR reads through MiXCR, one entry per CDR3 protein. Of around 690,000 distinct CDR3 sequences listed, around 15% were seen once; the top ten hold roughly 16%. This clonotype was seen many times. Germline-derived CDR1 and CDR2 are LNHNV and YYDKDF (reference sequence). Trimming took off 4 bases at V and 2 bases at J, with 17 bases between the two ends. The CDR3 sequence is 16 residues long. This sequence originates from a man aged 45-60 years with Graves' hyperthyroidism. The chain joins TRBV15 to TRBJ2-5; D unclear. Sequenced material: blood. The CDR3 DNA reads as TGTGCCACCAGCACCACTCGGTTGTTGCGGCAAGAGACCCAGTACTTC. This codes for CATSTTRLLRQETQYF.